Listed here are 8 T cell receptor beta chains from one sample, sequenced in a study of blood T cell repertoires in COVID-19. Only in-frame clones appear in the TCRdb table, and some are missing; sequencing was by immunoSEQ multiplex PCR. Of about 210,000 clones in the sample, 65% to 90% were seen once. Material for sequencing was peripheral blood. The receptors shown here come from a man in his fifties with active or convalescent COVID-19.

The chain has TRBV4-1 and TRBJ2-2; 10 bases agree with TRBD1. V trimming: 4 bases; J trimming: 6 bases; junction bases outside the gene matches: 2. The germline V gene has CDR1 MGHRA and CDR2 YSYEKL. The length of the CDR3 is 14 residues. The chain's CDR3 is CASSPGTGAGELFF. DNA for the CDR3: TGCGCCAGCAGCCCCGGGACAGGGGCCGGGGAGCTGTTTTTT.

This clone was seen a single time. The V gene is TRBV5-4, the J gene TRBJ1-1, with D possibly TRBD1 on 5 matching bases. Trimming pared 0 bases from V and 3 bases from J, leaving 12 bases between. The CDR3 is made up of 15 amino acids. Looked up from germline, CDR1 is SGHNT and CDR2 is YYREEE (reference sequence). CDR3 sequence: CASSLAAWGDTEAFF. CDR3 DNA: TGTGCCAGCAGCTTGGCCGCGTGGGGGGACACTGAAGCTTTCTTT.

The chain carries TRBV6-5 and TRBJ1-1; the D gene is possibly TRBD1 (5 bases). Germline lookup yields CDR1 MNHEY and CDR2 SVGAGI. V lost 5 bases and J 8 bases, leaving 18 bases between the germline ends. This CDR3 spans 14 amino acids. The CDR3: CASSRGGRGTEAFF. CDR3 coding DNA: TGTGCCAGCAGTCGGGGGGGGAGGGGTACGGAAGCTTTCTTT.

V usage is TRBV7-2 and J usage is TRBJ2-2; 7 bases align to TRBD1. Germline trimming cut 4 bases from V and 6 bases from J; bases unmatched to any gene: 8. The CDR3 is 15 amino acids. The V gene's germline CDR1 is SGHTA and CDR2 FQGNSA. CDR3 nucleotide sequence: TGTGCCAGCAGCTCGTTAACAGGGGCACCCGGGGAGCTGTTTTTT. It encodes CASSSLTGAPGELFF.

This chain connects TRBV2 to TRBJ1-2; TRBD1 is a possible D gene (5 bases). The CDR3 sequence is 14 residues long. V dropped 5 bases and J dropped 3 bases, with 13 bases sitting between them. CDR1 is SNHLY and CDR2 is FYNNEI in the germline V gene. The CDR3 spells CASSLRSGDYGYTF. CDR3 in DNA: TGTGCCAGCAGTCTCCGTTCGGGGGACTATGGCTACACCTTC.

The DNA for the CDR3 is TGCAGCGCCCTGGCAGGGATGAACACCGGGGAGCTGTTTTTT. This translates into CSALAGMNTGELFF. The chain carries TRBV29-1 and TRBJ2-2; a possible D gene is TRBD1 (5 bases). V was pared by 7 bases and J by 1 base, with 13 bases between. This CDR3 spans 14 amino acids. Germline CDR1 reads SQVTM; CDR2 reads ANQGSEA.

Only one count was recorded for this clone. The CDR3 spells CASSLVRGAKNIQYF. In DNA form, the CDR3 reads TGTGCCAGCAGCTTAGTGCGGGGGGCCAAAAACATTCAGTACTTC. This chain connects TRBV11-2 to TRBJ2-4; 7 positions agree with TRBD2. Germline CDR1 SGHAT, CDR2 FQNNGV. The CDR3 has 15 residues. V lost 1 base and J lost 1; bases outside the gene matches: 1.

The DNA for the CDR3 is TGTGCCAGCAGCTTGGCTCTCCCCCCCGTCGGGGAGCTGTTTTTT. It encodes CASSLALPPVGELFF. The rearrangement links TRBV7-2 to TRBJ2-2; D remains unclear. V was pared by 3 bases and J by 7 bases, with 15 bases between. There are 15 residues in the CDR3. Germline V gene data show CDR1 as SGHTA and CDR2 as FQGNSA.